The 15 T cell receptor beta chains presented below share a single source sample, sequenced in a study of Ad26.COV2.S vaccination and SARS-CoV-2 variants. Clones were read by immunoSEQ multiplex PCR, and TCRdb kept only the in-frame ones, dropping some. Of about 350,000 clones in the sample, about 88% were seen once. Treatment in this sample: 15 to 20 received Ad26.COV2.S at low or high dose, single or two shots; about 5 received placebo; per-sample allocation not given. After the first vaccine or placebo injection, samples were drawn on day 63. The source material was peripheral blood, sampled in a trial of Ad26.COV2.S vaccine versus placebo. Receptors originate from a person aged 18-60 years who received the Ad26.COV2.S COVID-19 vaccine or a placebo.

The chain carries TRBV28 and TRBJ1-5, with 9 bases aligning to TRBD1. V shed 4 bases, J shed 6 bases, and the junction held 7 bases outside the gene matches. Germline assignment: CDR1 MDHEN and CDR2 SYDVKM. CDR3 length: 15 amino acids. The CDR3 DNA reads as TGTGCCAGCAGTTCGACACAGGGGGCAGGTCAGCCCCAGCATTTT. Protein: CASSSTQGAGQPQHF.

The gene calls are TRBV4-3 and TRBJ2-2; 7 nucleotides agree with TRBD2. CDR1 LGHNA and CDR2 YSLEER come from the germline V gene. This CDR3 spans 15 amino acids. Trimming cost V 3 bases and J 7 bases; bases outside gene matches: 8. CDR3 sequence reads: CASSQPSGGVGELFF. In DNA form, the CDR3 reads TGCGCCAGCAGCCAGCCATCGGGGGGAGTCGGGGAGCTGTTTTTT.

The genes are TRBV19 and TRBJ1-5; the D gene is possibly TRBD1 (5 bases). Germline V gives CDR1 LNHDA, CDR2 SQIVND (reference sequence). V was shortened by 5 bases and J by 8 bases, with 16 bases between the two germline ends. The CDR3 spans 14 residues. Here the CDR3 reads CASSGDRWGKPQHF. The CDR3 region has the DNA TGTGCCAGTAGTGGGGACCGGTGGGGTAAGCCCCAGCATTTT.

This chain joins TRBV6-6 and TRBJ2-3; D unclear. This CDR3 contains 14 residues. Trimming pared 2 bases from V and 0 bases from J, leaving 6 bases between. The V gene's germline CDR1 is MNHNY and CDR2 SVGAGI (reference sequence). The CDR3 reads CASSYPPSTDTQYF. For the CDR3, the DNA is TGTGCCAGCAGTTACCCTCCTAGCACAGATACGCAGTATTTT.

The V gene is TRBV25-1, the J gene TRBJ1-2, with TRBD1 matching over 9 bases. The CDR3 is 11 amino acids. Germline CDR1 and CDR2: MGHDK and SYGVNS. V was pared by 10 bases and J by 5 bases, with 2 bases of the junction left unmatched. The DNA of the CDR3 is TGTGCCACCGGACAGGGGTATGGCTACACCTTC. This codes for CATGQGYGYTF.

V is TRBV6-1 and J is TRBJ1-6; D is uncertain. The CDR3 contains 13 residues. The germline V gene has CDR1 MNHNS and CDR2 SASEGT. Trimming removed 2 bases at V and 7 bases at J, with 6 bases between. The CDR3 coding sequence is TGTGCCAGCAGTGAACACAAGAATTCACCCCTCCACTTT. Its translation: CASSEHKNSPLHF.

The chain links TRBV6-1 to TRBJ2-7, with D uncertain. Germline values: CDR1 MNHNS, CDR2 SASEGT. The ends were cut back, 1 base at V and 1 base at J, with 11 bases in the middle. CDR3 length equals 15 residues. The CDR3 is CASSEGVSASYEQYF. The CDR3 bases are TGTGCCAGCAGTGAAGGGGTCAGCGCTTCCTACGAGCAGTACTTC.

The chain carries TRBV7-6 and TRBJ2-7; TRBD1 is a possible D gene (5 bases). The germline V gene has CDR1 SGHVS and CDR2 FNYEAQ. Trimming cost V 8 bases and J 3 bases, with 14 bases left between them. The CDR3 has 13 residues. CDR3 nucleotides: TGTGCCAGCGGGGCCGGGCAATTCTACGAGCAGTACTTC. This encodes CASGAGQFYEQYF.

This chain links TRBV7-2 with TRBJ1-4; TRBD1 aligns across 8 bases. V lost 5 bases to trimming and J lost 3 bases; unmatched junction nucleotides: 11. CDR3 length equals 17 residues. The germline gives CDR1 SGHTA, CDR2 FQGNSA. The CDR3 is CASSPRTGFLSNEKLFF. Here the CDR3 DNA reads TGTGCCAGCAGCCCAAGGACAGGGTTTCTGTCTAATGAAAAACTGTTTTTT.

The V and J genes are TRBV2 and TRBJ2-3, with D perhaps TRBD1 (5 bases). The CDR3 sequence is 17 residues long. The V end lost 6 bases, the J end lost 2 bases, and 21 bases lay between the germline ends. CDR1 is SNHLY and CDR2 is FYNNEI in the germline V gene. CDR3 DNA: TGTGCCAGCAGCGCTAGACAGAACCTCCCCCTCACAGATACGCAGTATTTT. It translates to CASSARQNLPLTDTQYF.

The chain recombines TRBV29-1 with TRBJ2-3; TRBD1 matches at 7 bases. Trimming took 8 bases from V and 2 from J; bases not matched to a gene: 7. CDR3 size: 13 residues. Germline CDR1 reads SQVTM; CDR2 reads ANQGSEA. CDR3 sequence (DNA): TGCAGCTGGGGACAGCGCCACACAGATACGCAGTATTTT. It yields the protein CSWGQRHTDTQYF.

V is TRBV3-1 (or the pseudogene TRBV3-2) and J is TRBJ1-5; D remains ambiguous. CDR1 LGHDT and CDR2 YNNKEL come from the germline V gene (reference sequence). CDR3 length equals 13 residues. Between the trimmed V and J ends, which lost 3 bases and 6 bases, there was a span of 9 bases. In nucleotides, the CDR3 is TGTGCCAGCAGCCAGATGGAGGCTCAGCCCCAGCATTTT. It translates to CASSQMEAQPQHF.

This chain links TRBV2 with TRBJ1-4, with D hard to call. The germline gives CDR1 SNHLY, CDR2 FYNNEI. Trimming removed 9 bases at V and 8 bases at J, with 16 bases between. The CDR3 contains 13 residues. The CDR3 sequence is CARPSGFSEKLFF. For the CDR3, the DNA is TGTGCCAGACCATCAGGTTTCTCGGAAAAACTGTTTTTT.

CDR3 nucleotides: TGTGCCAGCATAGGGACGGAGAACACTGAAGCTTTCTTT. Its protein product is CASIGTENTEAFF. The rearrangement uses TRBV28 and TRBJ1-1, with D possibly TRBD1 on 5 matching bases. The V gene lost 7 bases and the J gene lost 1 base, with 10 bases spanning the gap. Per the germline V gene, CDR1 is MDHEN and CDR2 is SYDVKM. This CDR3 is built from 13 residues.

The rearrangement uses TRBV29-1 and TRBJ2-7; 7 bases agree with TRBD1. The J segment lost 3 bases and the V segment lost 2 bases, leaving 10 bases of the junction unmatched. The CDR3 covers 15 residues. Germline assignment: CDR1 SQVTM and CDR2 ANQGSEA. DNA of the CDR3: TGCAGCGTTGAATTGATGGGCAGGGGGTTCTACGAGCAGTACTTC. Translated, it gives CSVELMGRGFYEQYF.